The 26 T cell receptor beta chains below all came from one sample that was sequenced in a study of monozygotic twins with cystic fibrosis. Profiled with immunoSEQ multiplex PCR; TCRdb holds only in-frame clones, not every one. The table lists approximately 10,000 clones, approximately 85% of them singletons. The sample was blood. These TCRs come from a man aged 18 to 29 with cystic fibrosis.

The chain links TRBV5-1 to TRBJ1-1; D gene ambiguous. The CDR3 extends over 14 amino acids. Trimming left V 0 bases short and J 2 bases short, with 8 bases between. CDR1 SGHRS and CDR2 YFSETQ come from the germline V gene. The CDR3 reads CASSLGTANTEAFF. CDR3 sequence (DNA): TGCGCCAGCAGCTTGGGTACGGCAAACACTGAAGCTTTCTTT.

The chain couples TRBV11-1 to TRBJ2-3; 7 bases map to TRBD1. The CDR3 loop spans 15 amino acids. Germline V gene lookup returns CDR1 SGHAT and CDR2 FQDESV (reference sequence). V lost 0 bases, J lost 5 bases, and 5 bases stayed unmatched. CDR3: CASSLAGGMVDTQYF. The CDR3 DNA is TGTGCCAGCAGCTTAGCAGGGGGCATGGTAGATACGCAGTATTTT.

V is TRBV30 and J is TRBJ1-3; D is ambiguous. Germline-derived CDR1 and CDR2 are GTSNPN and SVGIG (reference sequence). Trimming pared 4 bases from V and 4 bases from J, leaving 8 bases between. This CDR3 has 12 amino acids. CDR3 in amino acids: CAWNSGGNTIYF. CDR3 DNA sequence: TGTGCCTGGAACAGCGGGGGAAACACCATATATTTT. Looking up the rest from reference TRBV30 and TRBJ1-3 gives the full variable domain: SQTIHQWPATLVQPVGSPLSLECTVEGTSNPNLYWYRQAAGRGLQLLFYSVGIGQISSEVPQNLSASRPQDRQFILSSKKLLLSDSGFYLCAWNSGGNTIYFGEGSWLTVV.

The chain couples TRBV25-1 to TRBJ1-2; the match to TRBD1 covers 7 bases. With 6 bases clipped from V and 3 bases from J, the junction kept 1 base outside the gene matches. Looked up from germline, CDR1 is MGHDK and CDR2 is SYGVNS. CDR3 length: 12 amino acids. CDR3 amino acids: CASRGGDYGYTF. The CDR3 DNA reads TGTGCCAGCAGAGGGGGCGACTATGGCTACACCTTC.

The chain couples TRBV6-5 to TRBJ2-7; maybe TRBD1 (6 bases). Germline CDR1 MNHEY, CDR2 SVGAGI. The CDR3 covers 15 residues. Between the trimmed V and J ends, which lost 7 bases and 3 bases, there was a span of 19 bases. The CDR3 loop is CASTPGGTSYYEQYF. In DNA form, the CDR3 reads TGTGCCAGCACCCCGGGTGGGACATCCTACTACGAGCAGTACTTC.

V gene TRBV7-6 combines with J gene TRBJ2-5; the match to TRBD1 covers 9 bases. CDR1 is SGHVS and CDR2 is FNYEAQ in the germline V gene. The CDR3 totals 16 residues. The V gene end was trimmed by 5 bases and the J gene end by 7 bases; junction bases not matched to a gene: 14. Written as DNA, the CDR3 is TGTGCCAGCAGCACACGCCTGCAGACAGGGGGGACGACCCAGTACTTC. This gives the protein CASSTRLQTGGTTQYF.

J is TRBJ1-2 and V is TRBV29-1; 7 nucleotides match TRBD1. J gave up 3 bases and V 2 bases, and 12 bases lay outside the gene matches. The CDR3 is 16 residues long. CDR1 is SQVTM, CDR2 ANQGSEA, per germline. This CDR3 is CSVETPGEGAYYGYTF. CDR3 coding DNA: TGCAGCGTTGAAACCCCAGGGGAGGGGGCTTACTATGGCTACACCTTC.

This clone was detected a few times. The genes are TRBV27 and TRBJ2-7; no definite D call. Between the trimmed V and J ends, which lost 3 bases and 2 bases, there was a span of 14 bases. Germline assignment: CDR1 MNHEY and CDR2 SMNVEV (reference sequence). The CDR3 is 15 amino acids. For the CDR3, the DNA is TGTGCCAGCAGTTTCCTCGACCGAAGAGCCTACGAGCAGTACTTC. Encoded protein: CASSFLDRRAYEQYF.

The rearrangement joins TRBV19 to TRBJ1-2, with no clear D. Trimming left V 3 bases short and J 4 bases short, with 9 bases between. This CDR3 spans 13 amino acids. Germline CDR1 and CDR2: LNHDA and SQIVND (reference sequence). CDR3 nucleotide sequence: TGTGCCAGTAGTATGGGTCAGACCTATGGCTACACCTTC. Translation: CASSMGQTYGYTF.

This clone has a single count. The CDR3 here is CASGGGTSYNSPLHF. In DNA, the CDR3 is TGTGCCAGCGGGGGGGGGACCTCCTATAATTCACCCCTCCACTTT. The chain has TRBV27 and TRBJ1-6, with TRBD1 as a possible D gene (5 bases). Deletions cut 8 bases from V and 0 bases from J, with 11 bases between. This CDR3 has 15 residues. Germline V gene data show CDR1 as MNHEY and CDR2 as SMNVEV (reference sequence).

This sequence joins TRBV28 and TRBJ2-7; D call uncertain. V was pared by 6 bases and J by 3 bases, with 15 bases between. The CDR3 is made up of 14 amino acids. Looked up from germline, CDR1 is MDHEN and CDR2 is SYDVKM. Written as DNA, the CDR3 is TGTGCCAGCAGGCCTCCAGGACGGAACTACGAGCAGTACTTC. This sequence encodes CASRPPGRNYEQYF.

The V call is TRBV5-1, the J call TRBJ1-6, with a possible D match to TRBD1 (5 bases). Germline CDR1 is SGHRS and CDR2 is YFSETQ. V lost 4 bases, J lost 4 bases, and 15 bases lay in between. The CDR3 length is 16 residues. This CDR3 reads CASSPEGSGYNSPLHF. The CDR3 DNA reads as TGCGCCAGCAGCCCGGAGGGGAGCGGGTATAATTCACCCCTCCACTTT.

This chain links TRBV6-6 with TRBJ1-1, with 7 bases that match TRBD1. The CDR3 totals 14 residues. V lost 6 bases to trimming and J lost 1 base; unmatched junction nucleotides: 5. Germline V gene lookup returns CDR1 MNHNY and CDR2 SVGAGI (reference sequence). CDR3 protein: CASRKGQQNTEAFF. The CDR3 bases are TGTGCCAGCAGGAAGGGACAGCAGAACACTGAAGCTTTCTTT.

The chain combines TRBV10-2 with TRBJ1-2; no reliable D call. The V and J ends lost 7 bases and 5 bases respectively, with 14 bases between them. The CDR3 covers 13 residues. Germline CDR1 is WSHSY and CDR2 is SAAADI. This CDR3 is CASTPLLGYGYTF. The DNA of the CDR3 is TGCGCCAGCACCCCTCTCCTGGGGTATGGCTACACCTTC.

The chain couples TRBV10-1 to TRBJ2-3, with 11 nucleotides matching TRBD2. Germline CDR1 reads WNHNN; CDR2 reads SYGVQD (reference sequence). This CDR3 spans 19 amino acids. V trimming: 3 bases; J trimming: 2 bases; junction bases outside the gene matches: 13. CDR3 sequence (DNA): TGCGCCAGCAGTGATCTACCGACTAGCGGGGAAAGGACCACAGATACGCAGTATTTT. Protein product: CASSDLPTSGERTTDTQYF.

This chain joins TRBV5-1 and TRBJ2-7, with 8 nucleotides matching TRBD1. CDR3 size: 14 residues. Trimming at V came to 4 bases and at J to 7 bases, leaving 10 bases not matched to a gene. The germline CDR1 and CDR2 sequences are SGHRS and YFSETQ. CDR3 protein: CASSVDRALREQYF. The CDR3 coding sequence is TGCGCCAGCAGCGTGGACAGGGCATTAAGGGAGCAGTACTTC.

With regard to this clone: The junction differs from germline at one of its ends, possibly a read error. The chain couples TRBV6-5 to TRBJ2-7; D might be TRBD1 (6 bases). Germline V CDR1 and CDR2: MNHEY, SVGAGI. The CDR3 consists of 11 residues. The CDR3 spells CASRQGSPINF. The CDR3 DNA reads as TGTGCCAGCAGACAGGGATCACCGATCAACTTC.

The V and J genes are TRBV27 and TRBJ2-5, with D tentatively TRBD2 (5 bases). CDR3 length: 17 amino acids. V dropped 0 bases and J dropped 1 base, with 15 bases sitting between them. Germline V gene sequence: CDR1 MNHEY, CDR2 SMNVEV (reference sequence). CDR3 in DNA: TGTGCCAGCAGTTTATCGAGGCCTAGCAGAACCCAAGAGACCCAGTACTTC. It translates to CASSLSRPSRTQETQYF.

This clone was seen just once. This chain uses TRBV19 with TRBJ2-5; TRBD2 aligns across 10 bases. The V gene end was trimmed by 5 bases and the J gene end by 5 bases; junction bases not matched to a gene: 2. Germline-derived CDR1 and CDR2 are LNHDA and SQIVND (reference sequence). CDR3 length: 13 amino acids. The CDR3 here is CASSPGLAETQYF. As DNA, the CDR3 is TGTGCCAGTAGTCCGGGACTAGCGGAGACCCAGTACTTC.

J is TRBJ1-6 and V is TRBV9; tentative D call: TRBD1 (5 bases). The CDR3 is 16 amino acids. V lost 0 bases to trimming and J lost 10 bases, with 17 bases between them. Germline values: CDR1 SGDLS, CDR2 YYNGEE. CDR3 protein: CASSVEASWGSSPLHF. The DNA for the CDR3 is TGTGCCAGCAGCGTAGAGGCCTCCTGGGGCAGCTCACCCCTCCACTTT.

The chain combines TRBV29-1 with TRBJ2-4; 7 bases map to TRBD1. Trimming cost V 7 bases and J 1 base; bases outside gene matches: 7. Per germline, CDR1 SQVTM and CDR2 ANQGSEA. The CDR3 loop spans 14 amino acids. CDR3 sequence: CSAGTVSAKNIQYF. The CDR3 bases are TGCAGCGCCGGGACAGTCTCTGCCAAAAACATTCAGTACTTC.

The V call is TRBV2, the J call TRBJ1-5; no clear D. CDR1 SNHLY and CDR2 FYNNEI come from the germline V gene. V was trimmed by 5 bases and J by 0 bases, leaving 11 bases between them. This CDR3 contains 15 residues. Here the CDR3 reads CASSPGHYSNQPQHF. The CDR3 DNA follows: TGTGCCAGCAGTCCGGGTCACTATAGCAATCAGCCCCAGCATTTT.

The rearrangement joins TRBV4-3 to TRBJ2-3; possible D gene TRBD1, 5 bases. Germline V gene data show CDR1 as LGHNA and CDR2 as YSLEER. The CDR3 is 15 residues long. V dropped 0 bases and J dropped 0 bases, with 7 bases sitting between them. The CDR3 coding sequence is TGCGCCAGCAGCCAAGAAGGGGCGAGCACAGATACGCAGTATTTT. Its protein product is CASSQEGASTDTQYF.

This clone was detected once. The chain combines TRBV29-1 with TRBJ2-5; possibly TRBD1 or TRBD2 for D (5 bases each). Trimming took 6 bases from V and 2 from J, leaving 10 bases between them. Germline-derived CDR1 and CDR2 are SQVTM and ANQGSEA. This CDR3 comprises 12 residues. The CDR3 loop is CSVLGRQETQYF. The CDR3 DNA sequence: TGCAGCGTCCTGGGACGGCAAGAGACCCAGTACTTC.

The chain employs TRBV27 and TRBJ1-2; TRBD1 is a possible D gene (5 bases). Between the trimmed V and J ends, which lost 4 bases and 2 bases, there was a span of 8 bases. Germline V gene data show CDR1 as MNHEY and CDR2 as SMNVEV (reference sequence). This CDR3 has 13 residues. In DNA, the CDR3 is TGTGCCAGCAGTTCGGGGGGGAACTATGGCTACACCTTC. This sequence encodes CASSSGGNYGYTF.

The chain links TRBV7-8 to TRBJ1-2, with a tentative D call TRBD1 (6 bases). The CDR3 extends over 20 amino acids. Germline V gene sequence: CDR1 SGHVS, CDR2 FQNEAQ. The ends were cut back, 7 bases at V and 6 bases at J, with 36 bases in the middle. The CDR3 reads CASTVNRARISFVYSDGYTF. The CDR3 nucleotides read TGTGCCAGCACCGTAAACAGGGCGCGTATCTCATTTGTTTATTCCGATGGCTACACCTTC.